These 6 T cell receptor beta chains came from one sample sequenced in a study of T cell responses to AZD1222 COVID-19 vaccine. This table comes from immunoSEQ multiplex PCR, and its TCRdb copy is limited to in-frame clones, with some not included. The repertoire holds over 130,000 clones, almost 95% seen once, with 3.6% in the top ten. The specimen was peripheral blood, collected 28 days after the second AZD1222 dose. Every receptor here comes from an adult who received the AZD1222 COVID-19 vaccine.

The chain combines TRBV30 with TRBJ1-5; D may be TRBD1 (5 bases). Germline values: CDR1 GTSNPN, CDR2 SVGIG (reference sequence). The CDR3 runs to 17 residues. Deletions cut 1 base from V and 1 base from J, with 17 bases between. The CDR3 DNA reads TGTGCCTGGAGTGCACTTCGGGCGGGGGTGAGCAATCAGCCCCAGCATTTT. This translates into CAWSALRAGVSNQPQHF.

This clone was seen only a few times. Here the CDR3 DNA reads TGTGCCTGGAGTGTAGAGAGCGGTAGCAATCAGCCCCAGCATTTT. Translated: CAWSVESGSNQPQHF. The chain employs TRBV30 and TRBJ1-5; D is unresolved. Trimming took 0 bases from V and 0 from J, leaving 9 bases between them. This CDR3 spans 15 amino acids. CDR1 and CDR2 from the germline V gene are GTSNPN and SVGIG (reference sequence).

CDR3 loop: CASSPNGYNSPLHF. CDR3 nucleotide sequence: TGTGCCAGCAGCCCTAATGGGTATAATTCACCCCTCCACTTT. The chain couples TRBV7-3 to TRBJ1-6, with D hard to call. This CDR3 is built from 14 residues. Germline CDR1 SGHTA, CDR2 FQGTGA. V dropped 5 bases and J dropped 4 bases, with 9 bases sitting between them.

The chain combines TRBV29-1 with TRBJ1-6, with D possibly being TRBD1 (6 bases). The CDR3 is 12 residues long. Germline values: CDR1 SQVTM, CDR2 ANQGSEA. Trimming pared 4 bases from V and 7 bases from J, leaving 8 bases between. The CDR3 loop reads CSVGQGNSPLHF. The CDR3 DNA sequence: TGCAGCGTTGGGCAGGGGAATTCACCCCTCCACTTT.

The chain recombines TRBV9 with TRBJ2-1; D ambiguous. Trimming pared 7 bases from V and 6 bases from J, leaving 8 bases between. The CDR3 covers 11 residues. CDR1 is SGDLS and CDR2 is YYNGEE in the germline V gene. The CDR3 spells CASLDLNEQFF. Written as DNA, the CDR3 is TGTGCCAGCCTAGATCTCAATGAGCAGTTCTTC.

This clone was seen only once. The rearrangement links TRBV28 to TRBJ1-4; 8 nucleotides match TRBD1. The CDR3 is 16 amino acids. In germline, CDR1 is MDHEN, CDR2 SYDVKM. V lost 6 bases, J lost 3 bases, and 9 bases stayed unmatched. In DNA, the CDR3 is TGTGCCAGCAGCTATCGGCAGGGGGCGTCTAATGAAAAACTGTTTTTT. Translation gives CASSYRQGASNEKLFF.